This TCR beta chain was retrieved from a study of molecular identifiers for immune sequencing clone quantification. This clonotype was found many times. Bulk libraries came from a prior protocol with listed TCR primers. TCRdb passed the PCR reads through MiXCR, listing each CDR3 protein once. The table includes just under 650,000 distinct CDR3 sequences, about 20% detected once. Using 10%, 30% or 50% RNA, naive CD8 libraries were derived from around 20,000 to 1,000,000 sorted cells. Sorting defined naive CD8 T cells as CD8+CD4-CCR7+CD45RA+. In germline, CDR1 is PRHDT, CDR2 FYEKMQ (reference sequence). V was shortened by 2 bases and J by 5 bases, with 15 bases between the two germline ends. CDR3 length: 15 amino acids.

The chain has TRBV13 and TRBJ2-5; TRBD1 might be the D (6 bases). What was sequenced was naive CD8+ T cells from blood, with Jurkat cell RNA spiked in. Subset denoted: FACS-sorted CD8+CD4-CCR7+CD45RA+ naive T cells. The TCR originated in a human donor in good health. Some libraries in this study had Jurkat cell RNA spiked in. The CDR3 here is CASSLRSGVLETQYF. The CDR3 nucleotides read TGTGCCAGCAGCTTAAGGTCAGGGGTTTTGGAGACCCAGTACTTC.